A selection of T cell receptor beta chains follows, all from one sample in a study of blood T cell repertoires in COVID-19. Repertoires were generated with immunoSEQ multiplex PCR, while TCRdb's copy carries only in-frame clones and drops some. The table shows under 300,000 clones, with about 85% occurring only once. The sample taken for sequencing was peripheral blood. These receptors originate from a woman aged 60-70 years with active or convalescent COVID-19. Both conserved end residues are trimmed from each CDR3. The order of the fields is V gene, clone size, CDR3 protein. Where a row states a size, it is once, few, many or the class of an expanded clone; other rows omit it.

TRBV11-1	NA	ASSLLGTYSGNTIY
TRBV7-9	NA	ASSLWGTGGDEKLF
TRBV11-2	NA	ASSLVIASGSRNTQY
TRBV7-9	NA	ASEGQGLYGYT
TRBV7-8	NA	ASSSGSSPGNTIY
TRBV24-1	NA	ATSDREGPHRDTQY
TRBV10-1	few	ASSWSVQETQY
TRBV14	NA	ASSQDAGGGANVLT
TRBV6-5	NA	ASSRTSGGLYEQY
TRBV19	few	ASSMRGMGMDTQY
TRBV11-2	NA	ASSHTSVGPGSYNSPLH
TRBV28	NA	ASSLYTPGEKLF
TRBV5-1	NA	ASSDQPPLAGGPNTQY
TRBV30	NA	AWSASGGGMGNQPQH
TRBV20-1	NA	SASGPSGYNEQF
TRBV12-3/TRBV12-4	NA	ASSWLEGTEAF
TRBV27	once	ASSLVGARLAGGSGANVLT
TRBV5-5	NA	ASSIWRAFEREGNEQF
TRBV28	NA	ASKDTAYNEQF
TRBV29-1	NA	SAPHGGSYNEQF
TRBV19	NA	ASSITAGRNYGYT
TRBV2	NA	ASSPDRGQPQH
TRBV28	NA	ASSTGGAGTEAF
TRBV7-6	NA	ASSLGTGGGETQY
TRBV27	NA	ASSPGQGYQPQH
TRBV11-3	NA	ASSFLYSTQY
TRBV18	NA	ASSFRTGPHSGANVLT
TRBV27	few	ASSLTATNEKLF
TRBV10-3	NA	AIRETGDIRPSTDTQY
TRBV4-2	NA	ASSQERVSYEQY
TRBV5-1	NA	ASSFPGGGGDTGELF
TRBV6-5	NA	ASSYPGLVTDTQY
TRBV7-8	NA	ASSKTVSSYNEQF
TRBV24-1	NA	ATSDQRQVYGYT
TRBV5-1	NA	ASSSSVFAGPAEAF
TRBV30	once	AWSLSTGVGQPQH
TRBV7-9	NA	ASSSTGPLEQY
TRBV30	NA	AWSAAGRINIQY
TRBV29-1	NA	SVEKQGAPDTQY
TRBV4-2	NA	ASSQPLARDRVFFSSGNTIY
TRBV5-4	once	ASIAGTGVTGELF
TRBV19	NA	ASSNRGRNYGYT
TRBV6-5	once	ASSYLAETYEQY
TRBV3-1/TRBV3-2	NA	ASSLPKGGGPSNEQF
TRBV6-6	NA	ASSPEGLRGYGYT